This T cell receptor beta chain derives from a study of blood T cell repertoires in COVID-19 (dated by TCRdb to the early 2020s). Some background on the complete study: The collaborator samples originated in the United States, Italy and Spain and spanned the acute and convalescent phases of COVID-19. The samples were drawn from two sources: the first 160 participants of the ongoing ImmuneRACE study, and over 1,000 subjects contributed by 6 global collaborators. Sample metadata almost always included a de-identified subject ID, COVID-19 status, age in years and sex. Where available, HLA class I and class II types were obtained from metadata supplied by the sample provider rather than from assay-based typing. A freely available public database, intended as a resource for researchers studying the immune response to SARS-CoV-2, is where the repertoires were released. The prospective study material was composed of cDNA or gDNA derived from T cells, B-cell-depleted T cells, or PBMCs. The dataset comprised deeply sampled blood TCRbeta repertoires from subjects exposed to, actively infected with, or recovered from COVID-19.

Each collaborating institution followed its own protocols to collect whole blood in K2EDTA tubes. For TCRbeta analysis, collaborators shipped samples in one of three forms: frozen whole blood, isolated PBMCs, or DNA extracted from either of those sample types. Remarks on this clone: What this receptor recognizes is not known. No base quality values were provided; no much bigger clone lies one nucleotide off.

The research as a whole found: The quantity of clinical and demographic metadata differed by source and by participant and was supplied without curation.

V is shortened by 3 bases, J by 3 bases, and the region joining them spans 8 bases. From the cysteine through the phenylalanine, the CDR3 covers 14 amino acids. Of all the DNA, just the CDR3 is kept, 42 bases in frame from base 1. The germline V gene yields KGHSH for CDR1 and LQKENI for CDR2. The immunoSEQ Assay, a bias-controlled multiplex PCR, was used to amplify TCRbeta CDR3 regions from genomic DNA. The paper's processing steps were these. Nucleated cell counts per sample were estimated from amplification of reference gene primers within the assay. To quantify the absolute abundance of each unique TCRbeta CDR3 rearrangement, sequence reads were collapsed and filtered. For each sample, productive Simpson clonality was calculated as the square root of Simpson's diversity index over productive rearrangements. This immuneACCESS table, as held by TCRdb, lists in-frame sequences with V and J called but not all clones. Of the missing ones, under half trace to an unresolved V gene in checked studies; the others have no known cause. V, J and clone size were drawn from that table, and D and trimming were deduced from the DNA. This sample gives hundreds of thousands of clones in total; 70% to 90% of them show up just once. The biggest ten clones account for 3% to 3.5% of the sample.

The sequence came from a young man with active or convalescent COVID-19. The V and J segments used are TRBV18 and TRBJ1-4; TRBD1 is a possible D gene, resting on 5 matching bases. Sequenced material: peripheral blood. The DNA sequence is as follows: TGTGCCAGCTCACCCTCAGGGTCTAATGAAAAACTGTTTTTT. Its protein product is CASSPSGSNEKLFF.